This T cell receptor beta chain appears in the sequencing data of a study of early T cells in non-severe SARS-CoV-2 infection. About the research overall: RNA in bulk from unsorted whole blood was sequenced, and chains were unpaired.

This clonotype was counted many times. Between the trimmed V and J ends, which lost 3 bases and 4 bases, there was a span of 13 bases. CDR1 and CDR2 (germline): SGDLS, YYNGEE. This CDR3 is built from 15 residues. Molecules of cDNA were individually given unique molecular identifiers that were attached to them. A single record per CDR3 protein comes from TCRdb applying MiXCR to the 5' RACE reads. The sample shows fewer than 35,000 distinct CDR3 sequences, about 4.6% of them seen only once. This rearrangement joins TRBV9 to TRBJ2-2; D ambiguous. The sequence was collected from an adult who was a healthcare worker with PCR-confirmed SARS-CoV-2 infection or an uninfected control (not recorded which). The material sequenced was whole blood. This chain's CDR3 is CASSDRAGATGELFF. Written as DNA, the CDR3 is TGTGCCAGCAGCGACCGGGCCGGAGCCACCGGGGAGCTGTTTTTT.